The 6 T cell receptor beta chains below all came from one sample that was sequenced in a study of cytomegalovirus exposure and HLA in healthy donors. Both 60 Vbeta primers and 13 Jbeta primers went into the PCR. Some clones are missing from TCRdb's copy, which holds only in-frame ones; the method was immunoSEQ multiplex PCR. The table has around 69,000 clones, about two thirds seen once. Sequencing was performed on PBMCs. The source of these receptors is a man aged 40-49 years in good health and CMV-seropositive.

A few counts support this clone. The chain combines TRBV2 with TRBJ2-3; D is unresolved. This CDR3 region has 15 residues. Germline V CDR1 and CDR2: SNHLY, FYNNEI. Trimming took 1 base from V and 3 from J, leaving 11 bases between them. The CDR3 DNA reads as TGTGCCAGCAGTGAAGGTTCCGCCGGGACAGATACGCAGTATTTT. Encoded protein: CASSEGSAGTDTQYF. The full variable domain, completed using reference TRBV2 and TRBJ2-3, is EPEVTQTPSHQVTQMGQEVILRCVPISNHLYFYWYRQILGQKVEFLVSFYNNEISEKSEIFDDQFSVERPDGSNFTLKIRSTKLEDSAMYFCASSEGSAGTDTQYFGPGTRLTVL.

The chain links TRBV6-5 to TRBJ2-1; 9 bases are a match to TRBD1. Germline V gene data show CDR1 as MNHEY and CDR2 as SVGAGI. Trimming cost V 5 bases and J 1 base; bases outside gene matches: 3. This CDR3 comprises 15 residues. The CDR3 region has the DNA TGTGCCAGCAGTAGACAGGGGGGATCCTACAATGAGCAGTTCTTC. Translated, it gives CASSRQGGSYNEQFF.

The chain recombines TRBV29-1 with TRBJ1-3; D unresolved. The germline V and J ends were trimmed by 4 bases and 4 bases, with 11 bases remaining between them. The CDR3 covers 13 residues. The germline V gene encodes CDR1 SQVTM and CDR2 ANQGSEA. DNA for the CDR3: TGCAGCGTTGCCGGTCCTCTCGGAAACACCATATATTTT. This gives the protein CSVAGPLGNTIYF.

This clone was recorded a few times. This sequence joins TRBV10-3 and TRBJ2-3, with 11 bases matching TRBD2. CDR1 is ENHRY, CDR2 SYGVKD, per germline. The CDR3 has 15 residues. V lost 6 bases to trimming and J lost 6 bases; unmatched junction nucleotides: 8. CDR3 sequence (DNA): TGTGCCATCAGAGCGACTAGCGGGAAGGATGATACGCAGTATTTT. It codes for CAIRATSGKDDTQYF.

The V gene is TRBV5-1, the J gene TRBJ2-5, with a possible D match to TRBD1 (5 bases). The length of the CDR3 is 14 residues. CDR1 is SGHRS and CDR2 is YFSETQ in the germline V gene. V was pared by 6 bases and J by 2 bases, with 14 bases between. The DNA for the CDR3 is TGCGCCAGCACCTCTCGACAGCCACAAGAGACCCAGTACTTC. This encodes CASTSRQPQETQYF.

The CDR3 spells CASRQGNYGYTF. The CDR3 region has the DNA TGTGCCAGCAGACAGGGAAACTATGGCTACACCTTC. The chain has TRBV6-5 and TRBJ1-2, with D tentatively TRBD1 (6 bases). The CDR3 runs 12 residues. Trimming left V 6 bases short and J 2 bases short, with 7 bases between. In germline, CDR1 is MNHEY, CDR2 SVGAGI.